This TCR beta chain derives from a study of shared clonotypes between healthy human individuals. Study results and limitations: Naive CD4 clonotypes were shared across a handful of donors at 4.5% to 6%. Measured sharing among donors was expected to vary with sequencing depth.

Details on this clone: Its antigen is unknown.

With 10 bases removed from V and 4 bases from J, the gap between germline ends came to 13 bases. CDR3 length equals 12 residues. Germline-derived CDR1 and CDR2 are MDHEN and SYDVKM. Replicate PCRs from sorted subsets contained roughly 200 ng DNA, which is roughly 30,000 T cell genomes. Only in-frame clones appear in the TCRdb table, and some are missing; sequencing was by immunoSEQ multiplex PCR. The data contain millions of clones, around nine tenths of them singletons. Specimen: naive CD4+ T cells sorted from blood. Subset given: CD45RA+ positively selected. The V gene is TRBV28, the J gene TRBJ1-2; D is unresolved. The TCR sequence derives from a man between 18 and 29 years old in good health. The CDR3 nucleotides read TGTGCCACCCTAGACGAGAGCTATGGCTACACCTTC. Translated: CATLDESYGYTF.